Presented here are 9 T cell receptor beta chains from one specimen sequenced in a study of blood T cell repertoires in COVID-19. Some clones are missing from TCRdb's copy, which holds only in-frame ones; the method was immunoSEQ multiplex PCR. The sample lists some 350,000 clones; roughly 87% were seen once. Sequenced: PBMCs or T cells enriched from blood (not recorded which). These receptors were collected from a woman aged 25 to 39 who had recovered from COVID-19.

This chain connects TRBV6-4 to TRBJ2-2, with D possibly matching TRBD2 (5 bases). V was clipped by 4 bases and J by 7 bases, with 7 bases between them. The CDR3 loop spans 12 amino acids. Germline lookup yields CDR1 MRHNA and CDR2 SNTAGT. For the CDR3, the DNA is TGTGCCAGCAGTGGAAGCGGCGGGGAGCTGTTTTTT. Translating it yields CASSGSGGELFF.

Concerning this clone itself: Different DNA sequences within this sample yield the same CDR3. J is TRBJ2-2 and V is TRBV4-2, with 9 bases that match TRBD2. Looked up from germline, CDR1 is LGHNA and CDR2 is YNFKEQ. Trimming at V came to 5 bases and at J to 0 bases, leaving 7 bases not matched to a gene. The CDR3 loop spans 17 amino acids. The CDR3 here is CASSSRASGTNTGELFF. As DNA, the CDR3 is TGTGCCAGCAGCTCAAGGGCTAGCGGGACGAACACCGGGGAGCTGTTTTTT.

The gene calls are TRBV28 and TRBJ1-5, with D possibly matching TRBD1 (6 bases). The V and J ends lost 6 bases and 0 bases respectively, with 12 bases between them. Germline CDR1 is MDHEN and CDR2 is SYDVKM. This CDR3 is 15 amino acids long. As DNA, the CDR3 is TGTGCCAGCAGCCCGTGGGACAATAGCAATCAGCCCCAGCATTTT. Its protein is CASSPWDNSNQPQHF.

On this clone itself: Other DNA sequences in the sample encode the same CDR3. The gene calls are TRBV2 and TRBJ2-7; D is undetermined. The V gene's germline CDR1 is SNHLY and CDR2 FYNNEI. The germline V and J ends were trimmed by 5 bases and 4 bases, with 3 bases remaining between them. The CDR3 runs 10 residues. CDR3 nucleotides: TGTGCCAGCAGTCTTTACGAGCAGTACTTC. Amino acids: CASSLYEQYF.

The rearrangement links TRBV7-8 to TRBJ1-5, with D possibly being TRBD1 (5 bases). With 5 bases removed from V and 6 bases from J, the gap between germline ends came to 17 bases. Per the germline V gene, CDR1 is SGHVS and CDR2 is FQNEAQ. This CDR3 has 15 amino acids. CDR3 region: CASSKLQGLGQPQHF. The CDR3 DNA is TGTGCCAGCAGCAAACTTCAGGGACTCGGTCAGCCCCAGCATTTT.

The chain uses TRBV11-2 and TRBJ2-7, with 7 bases aligning to TRBD1. CDR1 is SGHAT and CDR2 is FQNNGV in the germline V gene. With V trimmed by 2 bases and J by 0 bases, 10 bases remained unmatched. The CDR3 has 17 amino acids. The CDR3 region has the DNA TGTGCCAGCAGCTTACTTCCCGGGACAGAGACCTCCTACGAGCAGTACTTC. Protein: CASSLLPGTETSYEQYF.

The chain joins TRBV19 to TRBJ1-2, with 8 bases lining up with TRBD1. CDR1 and CDR2 (germline): LNHDA, SQIVND (reference sequence). V was pared by 7 bases and J by 2 bases, with 3 bases of the junction left unmatched. CDR3 length: 13 amino acids. CDR3 region: CASIRTGNYGYTF. For the CDR3, the DNA is TGTGCCAGTATCCGGACAGGGAACTATGGCTACACCTTC.

The CDR3 region has the DNA TGTGCCAGCAGCTTAGACAGGGCCGTACCGAAATCTCGAAACACCATATATTTT. The encoded protein is CASSLDRAVPKSRNTIYF. The rearrangement joins TRBV7-8 to TRBJ1-3; D perhaps matches TRBD1 (6 bases). CDR1 and CDR2 (germline): SGHVS, FQNEAQ. The V end was cut by 1 base, the J end by 5 bases, with 21 bases between. The CDR3 loop spans 18 amino acids.

The CDR3 is CASSQQGADEQFF. CDR3 in DNA: TGCGCCAGCAGCCAACAGGGGGCGGATGAGCAGTTCTTC. The gene calls are TRBV4-1 and TRBJ2-1; 8 bases map to TRBD1. V lost 2 bases to trimming and J lost 8 bases; unmatched junction nucleotides: 2. Germline assignment: CDR1 MGHRA and CDR2 YSYEKL. The CDR3 runs 13 residues.